This T cell receptor (beta chain) came from a study of blood T cell repertoires in COVID-19. Overall study context: Acute-phase and convalescent COVID-19 samples originated in the United States, Italy and Spain.

The authors' processing: By means of reference gene primer amplification, nucleated cell counts were estimated. The protocol was immunoSEQ multiplex PCR, while the TCRdb copy is restricted to in-frame clones and leaves out a portion. The V and J calls and the clone size are those of that table, but D and trimming were determined from the DNA. The sample has 250,000 to 350,000 clones, around 85% seen once. Recruits, aged 18 to 89 years, lived in 24 US areas. Resolution of symptoms, clearance, or two negative PCRs was present in recovered Cohort 3 donors. This CDR3 has 17 residues. Between the trimmed V and J ends, which lost 6 bases and 8 bases, there was a span of 26 bases. CDR1 and CDR2 from the germline V gene are SGHTA and FQGTGA.

Sequencing was done on a sample of PBMCs or T cells enriched from blood (not recorded which). The TCR sequence derives from a woman aged 25 to 39 who had recovered from COVID-19. The V gene is TRBV7-3, the J gene TRBJ2-1; a possible D gene is TRBD2 (7 bases). The CDR3 DNA is TGTGCCAGCAGATCCCCGAGGGGGAGGGGCCCATTGGATGAGCAGTTCTTC. Its translation is CASRSPRGRGPLDEQFF.